The 20 T cell receptor beta chains below come from one sample, sequenced in a study of blood T cell repertoires in COVID-19. Clones were read by immunoSEQ multiplex PCR, and TCRdb kept only the in-frame ones, dropping some. The sample shows about half a million clones, about 88% of them seen only once. The specimen was PBMCs or T cells enriched from blood (not recorded which). The origin of the receptors is an older woman who had recovered from COVID-19.

There are a few counts of this clone. The chain employs TRBV4-1 and TRBJ1-1, with TRBD1 matching 7 bases. The V gene end was trimmed by 2 bases and the J gene end by 14 bases; junction bases not matched to a gene: 8. Germline V gene data show CDR1 as MGHRA and CDR2 as YSYEKL. This CDR3 contains 12 residues. CDR3 residues: CASSQKQGLWFF. CDR3 in DNA: TGCGCCAGCAGCCAAAAACAGGGGCTGTGGTTCTTT.

This rearrangement joins TRBV2 to TRBJ2-7; D is perhaps TRBD1 (6 bases). V was clipped by 8 bases and J by 4 bases, with 15 bases between them. Germline V CDR1 and CDR2: SNHLY, FYNNEI. The CDR3 loop spans 13 amino acids. This CDR3 is CASSGTIDYEQYV. The CDR3 DNA reads TGTGCCAGCTCCGGGACAATTGATTACGAGCAGTACGTC.

This chain joins TRBV10-3 and TRBJ1-6; D gene uncertain. This CDR3 has 15 amino acids. Germline values: CDR1 ENHRY, CDR2 SYGVKD. Between the trimmed V and J ends, which lost 3 bases and 6 bases, there was a span of 12 bases. The CDR3 bases are TGTGCCATCAGTGATACAGCGGGGTCTAATTCACCCCTCCACTTT. Translation: CAISDTAGSNSPLHF.

The J gene is TRBJ1-2, the V gene TRBV6-1, with 7 bases matching TRBD1. J gave up 4 bases and V 2 bases, and 13 bases lay outside the gene matches. This CDR3 has 17 amino acids. The germline gives CDR1 MNHNS, CDR2 SASEGT. As DNA, the CDR3 is TGTGCCAGCAGTGAAACCCCAGGACAGGCTAGTATCTATGGCTACACCTTC. The encoded protein is CASSETPGQASIYGYTF.

This clone came up a few times. This chain uses TRBV7-9 with TRBJ1-5; TRBD1 agrees at 7 bases. Trimming took 5 bases from V and 11 from J; bases not matched to a gene: 6. The length of the CDR3 is 12 residues. Germline CDR1 is SEHNR and CDR2 is FQNEAQ (reference sequence). The CDR3 loop is CASSHTGDTQHF. The CDR3 DNA follows: TGTGCCAGCAGCCATACAGGGGATACCCAGCATTTT.

The chain links TRBV5-1 to TRBJ2-1, with D maybe TRBD2 (6 bases). V lost 0 bases and J 14 bases, leaving 18 bases between the germline ends. The CDR3 runs to 14 residues. CDR1 and CDR2 (germline): SGHRS, YFSETQ. CDR3 DNA: TGCGCCAGCAGCTTGGAGGGACTCAACCTGGGAGAGTTCTTC. This translates into CASSLEGLNLGEFF.

The V gene is TRBV5-5, the J gene TRBJ1-3; TRBD1 matches 7 bases. V lost 4 bases and J lost 0; bases outside the gene matches: 4. This CDR3 spans 15 amino acids. Germline V lookup: CDR1 SGHKS, CDR2 YYEKEE (reference sequence). The CDR3 here is CASSLQGSSGNTIYF. Here the CDR3 DNA reads TGTGCCAGCAGCCTACAGGGGAGCTCTGGAAACACCATATATTTT.

Note on this clone: Other nucleotide sequences in the sample specify the same CDR3. V usage is TRBV4-1 and J usage is TRBJ2-7, with 7 bases fitting TRBD1. The CDR3 consists of 13 residues. J was trimmed by 3 bases and V by 4 bases; bases with no gene match: 3. CDR1 and CDR2 from the germline V gene are MGHRA and YSYEKL. The CDR3 here is CASSPRQGYEQYV. The CDR3 bases are TGCGCCAGCAGCCCTCGACAGGGCTACGAGCAGTACGTC.

The V call is TRBV6-4, the J call TRBJ2-3, with TRBD2 matching over 12 bases. The CDR3 totals 17 residues. V dropped 8 bases and J dropped 3; count of bases not matched to a gene: 12. Germline CDR1 MRHNA, CDR2 SNTAGT. This chain's CDR3 is CASRHTRLAGETDTQYF. CDR3 bases: TGTGCCAGCCGCCACACCCGACTAGCGGGGGAGACAGATACGCAGTATTTT.

The chain links TRBV2 to TRBJ1-4, with 8 bases that match TRBD1. The CDR3 has 13 residues. CDR1 SNHLY and CDR2 FYNNEI come from the germline V gene. V gave up 6 bases and J gave up 7 bases; unmatched junction bases: 4. CDR3 in DNA: TGTGCCAGCAGCAGGGGGCTTAGTGAAAAACTGTTTTTT. This translates into CASSRGLSEKLFF. The full variable domain, with the rest looked up from reference TRBV2 and TRBJ1-4, is EPEVTQTPSHQVTQMGQEVILRCVPISNHLYFYWYRQILGQKVEFLVSFYNNEISEKSEIFDDQFSVERPDGSNFTLKIRSTKLEDSAMYFCASSRGLSEKLFFGSGTQLSVL.

Remarks on this clone: Additional DNA sequences in this sample encode the identical CDR3. The chain carries TRBV24-1 and TRBJ1-2, with 7 bases lining up with TRBD1. The germline gives CDR1 KGHDR, CDR2 SFDVKD. The CDR3 consists of 15 residues. With V trimmed by 7 bases and J by 3 bases, 10 bases remained unmatched. The CDR3 is CATSDPGTGDYGYTF. The CDR3 DNA sequence: TGTGCCACCAGCGATCCCGGCACAGGGGACTATGGCTACACCTTC.

This clone has only a few counts. The CDR3 sequence: CATSTTTGRGTGELFF. CDR3 sequence (DNA): TGTGCCACCAGCACAACAACAGGGCGTGGCACCGGGGAGCTGTTTTTT. The genes are TRBV15 and TRBJ2-2, with D possibly TRBD1 on 6 matching bases. The CDR3 is 16 amino acids. Between the trimmed V and J ends, which lost 4 bases and 4 bases, there was a span of 16 bases. Per the germline V gene, CDR1 is LNHNV and CDR2 is YYDKDF (reference sequence). The variable domain in full, with the rest retrieved from reference TRBV15 and TRBJ2-2, is DAMVIQNPRYQVTQFGKPVTLSCSQTLNHNVMYWYQQKSSQAPKLLFHYYDKDFNNEADTPDNFQSRRPNTSFCFLDIRSPGLGDTAMYLCATSTTTGRGTGELFFGEGSRLTVL.

V and J are TRBV9 and TRBJ2-1; 12 bases fit TRBD2. CDR1 and CDR2 from the germline V gene are SGDLS and YYNGEE. Trimming at V came to 1 base and at J to 7 bases, leaving 6 bases not matched to a gene. This CDR3 spans 16 amino acids. CDR3 protein: CASSVTLAGGLNEQFF. The CDR3 DNA reads as TGTGCCAGCAGCGTAACCCTAGCGGGGGGGTTGAATGAGCAGTTCTTC.

This clone was seen only once. The chain is built from TRBV24-1 and TRBJ1-1; D gene unclear. CDR3 length: 13 amino acids. Trimming removed 5 bases at V and 0 bases at J, with 6 bases between. In germline, CDR1 is KGHDR, CDR2 SFDVKD. CDR3 region: CATSAGMNTEAFF. The DNA of the CDR3 is TGTGCCACCAGTGCAGGCATGAACACTGAAGCTTTCTTT.

This chain links TRBV5-6 with TRBJ1-2; a weak D match, TRBD1 (6 bases). Between the trimmed V and J ends, which lost 3 bases and 8 bases, there was a span of 17 bases. CDR1 and CDR2 (germline): SGHDT, YYEEEE. The length of the CDR3 is 14 residues. CDR3 coding DNA: TGTGCCAGCAGCTCCAGGGACACCATGGTGGGCTACACCTTC. It codes for CASSSRDTMVGYTF.

This rearrangement joins TRBV6-5 to TRBJ2-7; 7 bases are shared with TRBD1. Per germline, CDR1 MNHEY and CDR2 SVGAGI. The V gene end was trimmed by 6 bases and the J gene end by 5 bases; junction bases not matched to a gene: 10. There are 14 residues in the CDR3. The CDR3 nucleotides are TGTGCCAGCAGCCCGCGGACAGGATTCGACGAGCAGTACGTC. It encodes CASSPRTGFDEQYV.

The chain links TRBV2 to TRBJ2-7, with D tentatively TRBD1 (6 bases). This CDR3 spans 14 amino acids. Per the germline V gene, CDR1 is SNHLY and CDR2 is FYNNEI. The V and J ends lost 8 bases and 3 bases respectively, with 17 bases between them. CDR3 bases: TGTGCCAGCCATGGGGCAGGGGCTGTCTACGAGCAGTACGTC. Translating gives CASHGAGAVYEQYV.

The chain has TRBV2 and TRBJ2-7; 10 bases are shared with TRBD1. This CDR3 region has 16 residues. V dropped 6 bases and J dropped 2; count of bases not matched to a gene: 10. Looked up from germline, CDR1 is SNHLY and CDR2 is FYNNEI. Here the CDR3 DNA reads TGTGCCAGCAGCCCCATAGACAGGGGGCGCCCCTACGAGCAGTACTTC. Its protein is CASSPIDRGRPYEQYF.

V usage is TRBV18 and J usage is TRBJ2-3; 7 nucleotides line up with TRBD2. The CDR3 contains 15 residues. Germline V gives CDR1 KGHSH, CDR2 LQKENI. V lost 3 bases to trimming and J lost 8 bases; unmatched junction nucleotides: 11. CDR3 protein: CASSPIAGDLTTQYF. In DNA form, the CDR3 reads TGTGCCAGCTCACCCATCGCGGGGGACCTGACTACGCAGTATTTT.

This rearrangement joins TRBV2 to TRBJ1-2, with TRBD1 matching 11 bases. Germline CDR1 SNHLY, CDR2 FYNNEI. The CDR3 sequence is 13 residues long. J lost 6 bases, V lost 7 bases, and 4 bases had no gene match. The CDR3 here is CASNRGQGDGYTF. The CDR3 region has the DNA TGTGCCAGCAACCGGGGACAGGGGGATGGCTACACCTTC.